A selection of T cell receptor beta chains follows, all from one sample in a study of T-cell reconstitution after alpha-beta-depleted transplantation in children. TCRdb reanalysed the PCR reads using MiXCR and keeps one entry per CDR3 protein. In the table there are 300,000 to 400,000 distinct CDR3 sequences, approximately 23% of which are singletons. Source: PBMCs, mostly from graft donor cells, taken 180 days after TCRalphabeta/CD19-depleted stem cell transplant. The receptors were sampled from a male patient younger than 18 who had a stem cell transplant for acute lymphoblastic leukemia, so the T cells may come from the graft donor. Each CDR3 is given with its conserved first and last residue. A D gene is named only where the DNA matches it firmly. The listing skips clone size in some rows; elsewhere it reads once, few, many or a size class.

D | J | V | size | DNA | CDR3
TRBD2 | TRBJ2-7 | TRBV5-5 | few | TGTGCCAGCAGCCTCGGTCTAGCGGGGACCTACGAGCAGTACTTC | CASSLGLAGTYEQYF
TRBD1 | TRBJ2-3 | TRBV10-3 | few | TGTGCCATCAAGGGGGGGGACAGGGGCACAGATACGCAGTATTTT | CAIKGGDRGTDTQYF
TRBD2 | TRBJ2-3 | TRBV27 | . | TGTGCCAGCAGCCAAGCGGGAGAGTGGGGCACAGATACGCAGTATTTT | CASSQAGEWGTDTQYF
TRBD2 | TRBJ2-1 | TRBV5-1 | . | TGCGCCAGCAGAGGGACTAGTTACAATGAGCAGTTCTTC | CASRGTSYNEQFF
. | TRBJ2-7 | TRBV5-1 | few | TGCGCCAGCAGCTTATCAAAGTACGAGCAGTACTTC | CASSLSKYEQYF
TRBD2 | TRBJ2-1 | TRBV7-9 | many | TGTGCCAGCAGCTTAGGGCTAGCGGGAGACGGGAATGAGCAGTTCTTC | CASSLGLAGDGNEQFF
. | TRBJ1-5 | TRBV27 | once | TGTGCCAGCAGTTTAACACGCATCGGGGGACGGGATCAGCCCCAGCATTTT | CASSLTRIGGRDQPQHF
TRBD2 | TRBJ2-5 | TRBV20-1 | . | TGCAGTGGGCCTAGCGGGTTAAAAGAGACCCAGTACTTC | CSGPSGLKETQYF
. | TRBJ1-1 | TRBV5-1 | few | TGCGCCAGCAGGCGGGGGCCCGCGATGAACACTGAAGCTTTCTTT | CASRRGPAMNTEAFF
. | TRBJ1-2 | TRBV4-1 | few | TGCGCCAGCAGCCAAGATGTTTTGTATGGCTCCTATGGCTACACCTTC | CASSQDVLYGSYGYTF
. | TRBJ2-2 | TRBV2 | few | TGTGCCAGCAGTGAACTCAGTGGGTACACCGGGGAGCTGTTTTTT | CASSELSGYTGELFF
TRBD2 | TRBJ2-7 | TRBV11-2 | few | TGTGCCAGCAGCCCAGGACTAGCGGGAGGGAGCTCCTACGAGCAGTACTTC | CASSPGLAGGSSYEQYF
. | TRBJ1-1 | TRBV7-6 | . | TGTGCCAGCAGCCCCCGGACCGGACCTGAAGCTTTCTTT | CASSPRTGPEAFF
TRBD2 | TRBJ2-7 | TRBV15 | . | TGTGCCACCAGCATGCCGAGGGAGGGAAGGTCCTACGAGCAGTACTTC | CATSMPREGRSYEQYF
. | TRBJ1-6 | TRBV6-1 | few | TGTGCCAGCAGATCAGGGAGTATCAATTCACCCCTCCACTTT | CASRSGSINSPLHF
TRBD1 | TRBJ1-3 | TRBV12-3/TRBV12-4 | . | TGTGCCAGCAAAGGGGGCGGCGGAAACACCATATATTTT | CASKGGGGNTIYF
TRBD2 | TRBJ2-7 | TRBV20-1 | . | TGCAGTGCTTTCCTAGCGGGAAGGGGCGACTACGAGCAGTACTTC | CSAFLAGRGDYEQYF
. | TRBJ1-2 | TRBV12-3/TRBV12-4 | . | TGTGCCAGCAGTTTAGGACCCCCCGGAGACTATGGCTACACCTTC | CASSLGPPGDYGYTF
TRBD1 | TRBJ2-5 | TRBV12-3/TRBV12-4 | few | TGTGCCAGCAGTTTCCACAGGGGATCGATTCAAGAGACCCAGTACTTC | CASSFHRGSIQETQYF
. | TRBJ2-3 | TRBV20-1 | once | TGCAGCCCCTCTGAAGGACCCTCTAGCACAGATACGCAGTATTTT | CSPSEGPSSTDTQYF
. | TRBJ2-7 | TRBV7-9 | . | TGTGCCATCAGCTCCCCTGTATGGGCAGTTAGCTCCTACGAGCAGTACTTC | CAISSPVWAVSSYEQYF
TRBD2 | TRBJ2-5 | TRBV7-3 | . | TGTGCCAGCAGCTTGGGGCTAGCGGGATCTCAGACCCAGTACTTC | CASSLGLAGSQTQYF
. | TRBJ1-1 | TRBV9 | . | TGTGCCAGCAGCGCCCCCGGGGGAATATTGAACACTGAAGCTTTCTTT | CASSAPGGILNTEAFF
TRBD1 | TRBJ1-5 | TRBV7-9 | few | TGTGCCAGCAGCTTAGCGCAGGGGGCTGGCAATCAGCCCCAGCATTTT | CASSLAQGAGNQPQHF
TRBD2 | TRBJ2-5 | TRBV7-2 | few | TGTGCCAGCAGCTTAGGTGGACTAGCGGGGGCTCAAGAGACCCAGTACTTC | CASSLGGLAGAQETQYF
TRBD1 | TRBJ2-5 | TRBV14 | few | TGTGCCAGCAGCCAACAGACAGGGAAGGGCCCTTCTAAAGAGACCCAGTACTTC | CASSQQTGKGPSKETQYF
TRBD1 | TRBJ2-5 | TRBV5-1 | many | TGCGCCAGCAGCTTGGGGACAGGGGGCGCGGAGACCCAGTACTTC | CASSLGTGGAETQYF
. | TRBJ1-5 | TRBV7-9 | few | TGTGCCAGCAGCTCACTAACCAGGGACCAGCCCCAGCATTTT | CASSSLTRDQPQHF
. | TRBJ2-1 | TRBV7-9 | few | TGTGCCAGCAGCTTAGTTCGCAACCACAATGAGCAGTTCTTC | CASSLVRNHNEQFF
TRBD1 | TRBJ2-7 | TRBV5-1 | few | TGCGCCAGCGGGACAGTCTACGAGCAGTACTTC | CASGTVYEQYF
. | TRBJ2-3 | TRBV4-1 | few | TGCGCCAGCAGCCAGGGCCGGTTTCCCACAGATACGCAGTATTTT | CASSQGRFPTDTQYF
. | TRBJ2-5 | TRBV7-2 | few | TGTGCCAGCAGCTCGGGACTCCTCCAAGAGACCCAGTACTTC | CASSSGLLQETQYF
TRBD2 | TRBJ2-1 | TRBV20-1 | . | TGCAGTGCTACTAGCGGGGCCTACAATGAGCAGTTCTTC | CSATSGAYNEQFF
. | TRBJ2-2 | TRBV6-7 | few | TGTGCCAGCAGTGGGCACGGGTGGGGGGCTCGGACCGGGGAGCTGTTTTTT | CASSGHGWGARTGELFF
TRBD1 | TRBJ1-2 | TRBV20-1 | . | TGCGGGACAGGGGACAGCTATGGCTACACCTTC | CGTGDSYGYTF
TRBD1 | TRBJ1-5 | TRBV6-2/TRBV6-3 | . | TGTGCCACCCCAAGGGACAGGGCGGATGGGCAGTGCTTACATGGGGGTCAGCCCCAGCATTTT | CATPRDRADGQCLHGGQPQHF
. | TRBJ1-1 | TRBV18 | few | TGTGCCAGCTCACCACTGGAGTACACTGAAGCTTTCTTT | CASSPLEYTEAFF
. | TRBJ2-7 | TRBV5-1 | . | TGCGCCAGCAGGGGTGGACGCGATAGACCCTACGAGCAGTACTTC | CASRGGRDRPYEQYF
TRBD2 | TRBJ2-3 | TRBV5-1 | many | TGCGCCAGCAGCTTGGAAGCGGGAGGAGGTGATACGCAGTATTTT | CASSLEAGGGDTQYF
. | TRBJ2-1 | TRBV12-3/TRBV12-4 | few | TGTGCCAGCAGGGCCCGTAGGGCGGGAAAGGACTACAATGAGCAGTTCTTC | CASRARRAGKDYNEQFF
. | TRBJ1-3 | TRBV7-9 | . | TGTGCCAGCAGCTTCCCGGGACCGGTTGGAAACACCATATATTTT | CASSFPGPVGNTIYF
TRBD2 | TRBJ2-1 | TRBV6-5 | few | TGTGCCAGCAGTTACGGGGCTGGACTAGCGGGAGCAAATGAGCAGTTCTTC | CASSYGAGLAGANEQFF
TRBD2 | TRBJ2-3 | TRBV6-1 | few | TGTGCCGGTGGGGCGGGAGGGCCCCCCACAGATACGCAGTATTTT | CAGGAGGPPTDTQYF
TRBD2 | TRBJ2-2 | TRBV12-5 | few | TGTGCTAGTGGTTCGGGGACTAGCTCCGCGAACACCGGGGAGCTGTTTTTT | CASGSGTSSANTGELFF
TRBD2 | TRBJ2-7 | TRBV15 | few | TGTGCCACCAGCAGAGATGGAGCGGGAGGGTCCTACGAGCAGTACTTC | CATSRDGAGGSYEQYF
TRBD2 | TRBJ2-3 | TRBV6-2/TRBV6-3 | . | TGTGCCAGCGCACCTAGCGGGAGGGGCACAGATACGCAGTATTTT | CASAPSGRGTDTQYF
. | TRBJ1-1 | TRBV7-9 | many | TGTGCCAGCAGCTTAGATAGGCTTTGGGCTGAAGCTTTCTTT | CASSLDRLWAEAFF
. | TRBJ1-1 | TRBV3-1 | . | TGTGCCAGCAGCCCTGGGTGGGAAGCTTTCTTT | CASSPGWEAFF
. | TRBJ1-5 | TRBV6-5 | . | TGTGCCAGCAGTTACTCGTTAGGTCTAGGGCCCCAGCATTTT | CASSYSLGLGPQHF
. | TRBJ2-5 | TRBV24-1 | many | TGTGCCACCAGTGATTCGACAAGGCCACAAGAGACCCAGTACTTC | CATSDSTRPQETQYF
TRBD2 | TRBJ2-5 | TRBV5-6 | few | TGTGCCAGCAGCTTGGGGCTAGCGGGATTGGAGACCCAGTACTTC | CASSLGLAGLETQYF
. | TRBJ2-3 | TRBV11-2 | few | TGTGCCAGCAGATCAGTGGGAGACACGCAGTATTTT | CASRSVGDTQYF
. | TRBJ2-7 | TRBV9 | . | TGTGCCAGCAGCGTAGCCCCCGACGGGACCTACGAGCAGTACTTC | CASSVAPDGTYEQYF
. | TRBJ2-1 | TRBV19 | few | TGTGCCAGTAGTGTGCTGGACTGGGGTCAGGAGCAGTTCTTC | CASSVLDWGQEQFF
. | TRBJ2-5 | TRBV6-1 | . | TGTGCCAGCAGTCGAATTAGGGGGGGGTATCAAGAGACCCAGTACTTC | CASSRIRGGYQETQYF
TRBD1 | TRBJ2-2 | TRBV12-3/TRBV12-4 | . | TGTGCCAGCAGCAAGGGACAGGGGTCCGGTACCGGGGAGCTGTTTTTT | CASSKGQGSGTGELFF
TRBD1 | TRBJ2-3 | TRBV20-1 | . | TGCAGTGCTAGAACCGGACAGGGCACAGATACGCAGTATTTT | CSARTGQGTDTQYF
. | TRBJ2-1 | TRBV28 | few | TGTGCCAGCGCGGAACTGGGGGCATGGGGGAATGAGCAGTTCTTC | CASAELGAWGNEQFF
. | TRBJ1-5 | TRBV25-1 | . | TGTGCCAGCAGTGAATATATTCCCGTGGGCAGGGTTCTTAGCAATCAGCCCCAGCATTTT | CASSEYIPVGRVLSNQPQHF